Below are 28 T cell receptor beta chains sequenced from a single sample in a study of CXCR3-negative and CXCR3-positive naive CD8 T cells. Study results and limitations: CXCR3-positive naive cells carried more hydrophobic TRB CDR3s than CXCR3-negative naive cells did.

These receptors are not linked to any known antigen. cDNA libraries for TRB were generated by 5' RACE incorporating UMI labels. Following a re-call of the 5' RACE reads, TCRdb has one entry per CDR3 protein and lacks DNA. In total, the table holds just under 90,000 distinct CDR3 sequences. What was sequenced was naive CXCR3+ CD8+ T cells from blood. Subset here: CD45RO-CCR7+CD27+CD95- naive CD8+ T cells expressing CXCR3 (TNR3+). Receptor source: a human donor in good health. Some clones in this sample may be carry-over from other donors' samples.

V and J are TRBV9 and TRBJ2-7; TCRdb reports TRBD1, a call that lacks DNA to check it against. CDR3 length: 15 amino acids. The germline V gene has CDR1 SGDLS and CDR2 YYNGEE. The CDR3: CASSPSGTVLYEQYF.

The chain employs TRBV28 and TRBJ2-7; the D call of TRBD1 rests on TCRdb alone, since no DNA is present to check it. In germline, CDR1 is MDHEN, CDR2 SYDVKM. CDR3 length equals 15 residues. The CDR3 sequence: CAIQPGQGSVYEQYF. The whole variable domain, filled in from reference TRBV28 and TRBJ2-7, reads DVKVTQSSRYLVKRTGEKVFLECVQDMDHENMFWYRQDPGLGLRLIYFSYDVKMKEKGDIPEGYSVSREKKERFSLILESASTNQTSMYLCAIQPGQGSVYEQYFGPGTRLTVT.

The rearrangement links TRBV3-1 to TRBJ2-7; TCRdb picks TRBD2, but there is no DNA to check that call. The length of the CDR3 is 18 residues. Germline CDR1 and CDR2: LGHDT and YNNKEL (reference sequence). The CDR3 sequence is CASSQGYILAERSYEQYF.

CDR3 sequence reads: CASGGHTDVDTQYF. J is TRBJ2-3 and V is TRBV10-3; TCRdb's assignment of TRBD1 cannot be checked, as there is no DNA. Germline V gene lookup returns CDR1 ENHRY and CDR2 SYGVKD. This CDR3 is 14 amino acids long.

V usage is TRBV2 and J usage is TRBJ1-1; TCRdb returns TRBD1, unconfirmable since there is no DNA. The length of the CDR3 is 12 residues. Per the germline V gene, CDR1 is SNHLY and CDR2 is FYNNEI. CDR3 in amino acids: CASLTPNRVAFF.

V and J are TRBV5-5 and TRBJ2-7. This CDR3 comprises 12 residues. The germline V gene encodes CDR1 SGHKS and CDR2 YYEKEE (reference sequence). CDR3 in amino acids: CASSLDMNEQYF.

The chain is built from TRBV14 and TRBJ2-1; TCRdb outputs TRBD1, but without DNA this stays unchecked. CDR1 is SGHDN and CDR2 is FVKESK in the germline V gene. The CDR3 runs to 16 residues. The CDR3 protein is CASSRQGVPSYNEQFF. The full variable domain, in which reference TRBV14 and TRBJ2-1 provide the parts outside the CDR3, is EAGVTQFPSHSVIEKGQTVTLRCDPISGHDNLYWYRRVMGKEIKFLLHFVKESKQDESGMPNNRFLAERTGGTYSTLKVQPAELEDSGVYFCASSRQGVPSYNEQFFGPGTRLTVL.

V and J are TRBV7-9 and TRBJ2-1; checking the TCRdb D call of TRBD1 is not possible without DNA. This CDR3 spans 13 amino acids. CDR1 is SEHNR and CDR2 is FQNEAQ in the germline V gene (reference sequence). The CDR3 loop is CASSLSGDHEQFF. The complete variable domain, with remaining parts taken from reference TRBV7-9 and TRBJ2-1, reads DTGVSQNPRHKITKRGQNVTFRCDPISEHNRLYWYRQTLGQGPEFLTYFQNEAQLEKSRLLSDRFSAERPKGSFSTLEIQRTEQGDSAMYLCASSLSGDHEQFFGPGTRLTVL.

The chain has TRBV15 and TRBJ2-7. From germline, CDR1 is LNHNV and CDR2 YYDKDF (reference sequence). This CDR3 is 14 amino acids long. The CDR3 sequence: CATSRVGEIYEQYF. The whole variable domain, filled in from reference TRBV15 and TRBJ2-7, reads DAMVIQNPRYQVTQFGKPVTLSCSQTLNHNVMYWYQQKSSQAPKLLFHYYDKDFNNEADTPDNFQSRRPNTSFCFLDIRSPGLGDTAMYLCATSRVGEIYEQYFGPGTRLTVT.

V usage is TRBV27 and J usage is TRBJ2-7; the D call of TRBD1 rests on TCRdb alone, since no DNA is present to check it. The CDR3 length is 13 residues. CDR1 and CDR2 from the germline V gene are MNHEY and SMNVEV (reference sequence). The CDR3 here is CASAPGTGNEQYF.

J is TRBJ2-5 and V is TRBV7-9; TCRdb picks TRBD1, but there is no DNA to check that call. In germline, CDR1 is SEHNR, CDR2 FQNEAQ (reference sequence). This CDR3 spans 12 amino acids. The CDR3 loop reads CAVSPGGETQYF.

The chain uses TRBV12-1 and TRBJ2-7. TRBV12-1 counts as a pseudogene. The CDR3 is 13 residues long. CDR3: CVSSHLGVYEQYF.

The chain has TRBV12-3 or TRBV12-4 and TRBJ2-7; TCRdb's D call, TRBD2, is unchecked because there is no DNA. This CDR3 region has 17 residues. The CDR3 region is CASSLNRRTSGFYEQYF.

This chain joins TRBV7-2 and TRBJ2-7; TCRdb outputs TRBD2, but without DNA this stays unchecked. The CDR3 is 15 residues long. Germline assignment: CDR1 SGHTA and CDR2 FQGNSA. CDR3 residues: CASSFDGGRASEQYF.

This chain joins TRBV20-1 and TRBJ2-1. The length of the CDR3 is 13 residues. Germline-derived CDR1 and CDR2 are DFQATT and SNEGSKA (reference sequence). The CDR3 is CSARVFLYNEQFF.

The chain uses TRBV14 and TRBJ1-6. This CDR3 contains 14 residues. Germline-derived CDR1 and CDR2 are SGHDN and FVKESK. The CDR3 sequence: CASSPTNLNSPLHF.

The chain couples TRBV28 to TRBJ2-3; with no DNA, the TCRdb D assignment of TRBD2 cannot be verified. CDR1 and CDR2 from the germline V gene are MDHEN and SYDVKM. The CDR3 has 18 residues. The CDR3 loop reads CASSSGTSGRRDWDTQYF.

The chain employs TRBV6-1 and TRBJ2-1; the D gene TCRdb calls, TRBD2, cannot be checked with no DNA. Germline V lookup: CDR1 MNHNS, CDR2 SASEGT. The CDR3 covers 15 residues. CDR3 sequence: CASSEVAGGYNEQFF.

This CDR3 reads CASSLGLPGVNEQFF. The rearrangement joins TRBV7-3 to TRBJ2-1; absent DNA, TCRdb's TRBD2 call cannot be checked. CDR3 length: 15 residues. The germline gives CDR1 SGHTA, CDR2 FQGTGA.

The chain carries TRBV10-3 and TRBJ2-6; TCRdb calls TRBD1, which cannot be checked without DNA. In germline, CDR1 is ENHRY, CDR2 SYGVKD. The CDR3 runs to 14 residues. The CDR3 protein is CANSDAPGANVLTF.

V is TRBV19 and J is TRBJ2-2; TCRdb lists TRBD2, though no DNA is available to test this call. The CDR3 runs to 16 residues. Germline CDR1 LNHDA, CDR2 SQIVND (reference sequence). The CDR3 protein is CASSPPGPSDAGELFF.

The V call is TRBV15, the J call TRBJ1-5; TCRdb reports TRBD1, a call that lacks DNA to check it against. This CDR3 has 16 residues. The germline V gene has CDR1 LNHNV and CDR2 YYDKDF (reference sequence). The CDR3 sequence is CATSRADRGVNQPQHF.

The chain recombines TRBV14 with TRBJ2-5; TCRdb outputs TRBD2, but without DNA this stays unchecked. This CDR3 spans 15 amino acids. Germline lookup yields CDR1 SGHDN and CDR2 FVKESK. The chain's CDR3 is CASSQESGRGETQYF.

The chain carries TRBV20-1 and TRBJ2-7; TCRdb designates TRBD1, a call that cannot be tested without DNA. The CDR3 is made up of 12 amino acids. Germline CDR1 reads DFQATT; CDR2 reads SNEGSKA (reference sequence). The CDR3 loop reads CSAPRTGVEQYF.

The chain recombines TRBV12-5 with TRBJ2-3; TCRdb's D call of TRBD1 is untestable without DNA. In germline, CDR1 is LGHNT, CDR2 FRNRAP. The CDR3 contains 16 residues. CDR3 region: CASGSLWTGGEDTQYF.

The genes are TRBV7-9 and TRBJ1-2; the TCRdb call, TRBD1, lacks DNA for checking. The CDR3 is 14 residues long. From germline, CDR1 is SEHNR and CDR2 FQNEAQ (reference sequence). CDR3 residues: CASSPEGEPRGYTF.

The chain links TRBV27 to TRBJ1-2; there is no DNA to check the TCRdb D call of TRBD1. Germline assignment: CDR1 MNHEY and CDR2 SMNVEV (reference sequence). The CDR3 sequence is 15 residues long. CDR3 amino acids: CASSLPGTDVYGYTF.

This CDR3 reads CASSDLGQGRSPLHF. The chain has TRBV6-4 and TRBJ1-6; TCRdb indicates TRBD1, and absent DNA this call remains unverified. This CDR3 is 15 amino acids long. Per the germline V gene, CDR1 is MRHNA and CDR2 is SNTAGT.